This is a list of T cell receptor beta chains from one sample in a study of T cell changes during pregnancy in multiple sclerosis. Sequenced by immunoSEQ multiplex PCR; TCRdb stores in-frame clones only, minus some. The sample comprises tens of thousands of clones, 91% of which are singletons, and approximately 0.5% rests with the top ten. The input for sequencing was CD4+ T cells from peripheral blood mononuclear cells, taken in the second trimester of pregnancy. The receptors here all came from a female donor in good health, enrolled as a control in a pregnancy study. Each CDR3 is given with its conserved first and last residue. Fields, in order: clone size, V gene, CDR3 protein. Expanded clones are given a class, and other clones once, few, many or no size at all.

abundance: -
v_gene: TRBV27
CDR3aa: CASRGTVNTEAFF

abundance: -
v_gene: TRBV7-9
CDR3aa: CASSLGQGAYGETQYF

abundance: -
v_gene: TRBV27
CDR3aa: CASSSSGTYGYTF

abundance: -
v_gene: TRBV11-2
CDR3aa: CASSSQEGNQPQHF

abundance: -
v_gene: TRBV6-1
CDR3aa: CATPDSNTGELFF

abundance: once
v_gene: TRBV4-1
CDR3aa: CASSPLGTGFNQPQHF

abundance: -
v_gene: TRBV18
CDR3aa: CASSSKGDQPQHF

abundance: -
v_gene: TRBV28
CDR3aa: CASSLAQGQASSEQYF

abundance: -
v_gene: TRBV7-2
CDR3aa: CASSGDRASGNTIYF

abundance: -
v_gene: TRBV5-1
CDR3aa: CASSLDPGGSGYTF

abundance: -
v_gene: TRBV7-3
CDR3aa: CASSLGQTGSYEQYF

abundance: -
v_gene: TRBV6-5
CDR3aa: CASSPRDRQQYF

abundance: -
v_gene: TRBV19
CDR3aa: CASSIRPGYEQYF

abundance: -
v_gene: TRBV18
CDR3aa: CASSPQGAYGYTF

abundance: -
v_gene: TRBV12-5
CDR3aa: CASGGGSLGETQYF

abundance: -
v_gene: TRBV7-9
CDR3aa: CASTRNEGGEQYF

abundance: -
v_gene: TRBV4-2
CDR3aa: CASSRERGGHEQYF

abundance: few
v_gene: TRBV30
CDR3aa: CAWAGGPKETQYF

abundance: -
v_gene: TRBV20-1
CDR3aa: CSATEGDTQYF

abundance: -
v_gene: TRBV9
CDR3aa: CASSSRTSGQYF

abundance: -
v_gene: TRBV7-9
CDR3aa: CASSLGHGVSYEQYF

abundance: -
v_gene: TRBV10-2
CDR3aa: CASTGGQGDQPQHF

abundance: -
v_gene: TRBV4-2
CDR3aa: CASSQPGQGHTDTQYF

abundance: -
v_gene: TRBV5-5
CDR3aa: CASSSTGTGDRLDEQFF

abundance: -
v_gene: TRBV11-1
CDR3aa: CASSFGSNYGYTF

abundance: once
v_gene: TRBV6-4
CDR3aa: CASSSGASTDTQYF

abundance: -
v_gene: TRBV7-8
CDR3aa: CASSLGFGTGSDEQFF

abundance: -
v_gene: TRBV9
CDR3aa: CASSGTGTPGRGEQFF

abundance: -
v_gene: TRBV2
CDR3aa: CASSDRGTDEKLFF

abundance: -
v_gene: TRBV4-3
CDR3aa: CASSQGQEPHSVQYF

abundance: -
v_gene: TRBV10-1
CDR3aa: CASSERTVSKLFF

abundance: -
v_gene: TRBV5-4
CDR3aa: CASSLGGRTTDTQYF

abundance: -
v_gene: TRBV28
CDR3aa: CASSSGDRGIEKLFF

abundance: -
v_gene: TRBV15
CDR3aa: CATSRVRGADEKLFF

abundance: -
v_gene: TRBV10-3
CDR3aa: CAISGGGSLTGELFF

abundance: -
v_gene: TRBV11-3
CDR3aa: CASSLTGSQETQYF

abundance: -
v_gene: TRBV11-3
CDR3aa: CASSYSGTGAYNEQFF

abundance: -
v_gene: TRBV11-2
CDR3aa: CASSLTTYEQYF

abundance: once
v_gene: TRBV30
CDR3aa: CAWSVQAQETQYF

abundance: -
v_gene: TRBV7-2
CDR3aa: CASSPPWRDTQYF

abundance: -
v_gene: TRBV5-1
CDR3aa: CASSTRLHKGSYNEQFF

abundance: -
v_gene: TRBV19
CDR3aa: CATDSNTEAFF

abundance: -
v_gene: TRBV11-2
CDR3aa: CASSLDTSPGRGQFF

abundance: -
v_gene: TRBV5-1
CDR3aa: CASSLVGAGTDTQYF

abundance: few
v_gene: TRBV10-3
CDR3aa: CAIKDSQKNYGYTF

abundance: -
v_gene: TRBV4-2
CDR3aa: CASSQALYGYTF

abundance: -
v_gene: TRBV18
CDR3aa: CASSHILAGGIYEQYF

abundance: once
v_gene: TRBV6-5
CDR3aa: CASIQRGGGETQYF

abundance: -
v_gene: TRBV7-8
CDR3aa: CASSPQTTAGYGYTF

abundance: -
v_gene: TRBV7-9
CDR3aa: CASSLYGRGEKLFF

abundance: -
v_gene: TRBV27
CDR3aa: CASSFGLAGGNEQFF

abundance: -
v_gene: TRBV14
CDR3aa: CASSPVDRTGELFF

abundance: -
v_gene: TRBV28
CDR3aa: CASRGATGELFF

abundance: -
v_gene: TRBV6-5
CDR3aa: CASSSVEAAKNIQYF